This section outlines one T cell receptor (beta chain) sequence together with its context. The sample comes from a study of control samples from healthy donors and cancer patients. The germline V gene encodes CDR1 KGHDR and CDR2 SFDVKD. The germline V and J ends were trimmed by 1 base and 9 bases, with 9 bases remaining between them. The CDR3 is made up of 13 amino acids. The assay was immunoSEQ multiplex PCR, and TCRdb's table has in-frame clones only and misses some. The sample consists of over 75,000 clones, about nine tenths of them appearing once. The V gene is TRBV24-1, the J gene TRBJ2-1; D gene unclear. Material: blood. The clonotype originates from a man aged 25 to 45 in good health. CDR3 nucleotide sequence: TGTGCCACCAGTGATTTAGCGAATACTGAGCAGTTCTTC. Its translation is CATSDLANTEQFF.